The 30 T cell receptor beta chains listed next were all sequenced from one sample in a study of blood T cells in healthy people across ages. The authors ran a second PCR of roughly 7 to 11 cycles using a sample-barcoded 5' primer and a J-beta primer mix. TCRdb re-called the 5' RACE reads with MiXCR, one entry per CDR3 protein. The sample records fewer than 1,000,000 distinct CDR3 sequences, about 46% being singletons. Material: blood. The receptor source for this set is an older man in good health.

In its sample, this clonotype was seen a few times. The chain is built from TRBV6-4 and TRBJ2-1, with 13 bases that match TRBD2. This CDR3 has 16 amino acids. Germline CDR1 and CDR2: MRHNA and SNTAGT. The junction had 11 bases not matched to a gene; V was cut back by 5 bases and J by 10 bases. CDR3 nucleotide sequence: TGTGCCAGCAGTTTTGCAGGACTAGCGGGAGTGGGGGAGCAGTTCTTC. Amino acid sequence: CASSFAGLAGVGEQFF.

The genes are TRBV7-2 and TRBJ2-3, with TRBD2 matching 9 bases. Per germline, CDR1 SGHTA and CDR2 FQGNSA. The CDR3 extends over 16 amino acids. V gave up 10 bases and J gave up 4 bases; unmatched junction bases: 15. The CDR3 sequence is CANSIRGGRAADTQYF. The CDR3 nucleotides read TGTGCCAACAGTATTCGGGGCGGGAGGGCCGCAGATACGCAGTATTTT.

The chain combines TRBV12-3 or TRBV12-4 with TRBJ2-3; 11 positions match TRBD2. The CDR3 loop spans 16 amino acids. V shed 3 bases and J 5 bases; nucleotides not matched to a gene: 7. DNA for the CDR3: TGTGCCAGCAGTTTTCGGTCTAGCGGGGGGTTAGATACGCAGTATTTT. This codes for CASSFRSSGGLDTQYF.

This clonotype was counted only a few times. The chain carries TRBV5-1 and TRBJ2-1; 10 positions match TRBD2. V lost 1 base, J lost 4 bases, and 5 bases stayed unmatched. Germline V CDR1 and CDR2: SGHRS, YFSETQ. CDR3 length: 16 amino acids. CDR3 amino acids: CASSLTGLAIYNEQFF. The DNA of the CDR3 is TGCGCCAGCAGCTTGACGGGACTAGCGATTTACAATGAGCAGTTCTTC.

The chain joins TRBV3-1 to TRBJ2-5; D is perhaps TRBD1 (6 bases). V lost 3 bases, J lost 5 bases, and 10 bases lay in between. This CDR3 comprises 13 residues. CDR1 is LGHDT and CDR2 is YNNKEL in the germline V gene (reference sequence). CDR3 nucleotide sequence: TGTGCCAGCAGCCAGGGGGCGGTGGAGACCCAGTACTTC. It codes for CASSQGAVETQYF.

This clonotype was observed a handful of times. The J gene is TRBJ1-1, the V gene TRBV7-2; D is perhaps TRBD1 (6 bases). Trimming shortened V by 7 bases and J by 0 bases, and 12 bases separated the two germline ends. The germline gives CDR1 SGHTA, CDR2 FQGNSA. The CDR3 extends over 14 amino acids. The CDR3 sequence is CASTPQGLNTEAFF. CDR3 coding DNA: TGTGCCAGCACCCCACAGGGCCTGAACACTGAAGCTTTCTTT.

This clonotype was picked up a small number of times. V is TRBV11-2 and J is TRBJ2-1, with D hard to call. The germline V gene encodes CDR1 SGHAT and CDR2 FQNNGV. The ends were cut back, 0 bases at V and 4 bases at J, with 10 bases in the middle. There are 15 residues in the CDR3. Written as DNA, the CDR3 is TGTGCCAGCAGCTTAGATACGGCTGGATACAATGAGCAGTTCTTC. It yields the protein CASSLDTAGYNEQFF.

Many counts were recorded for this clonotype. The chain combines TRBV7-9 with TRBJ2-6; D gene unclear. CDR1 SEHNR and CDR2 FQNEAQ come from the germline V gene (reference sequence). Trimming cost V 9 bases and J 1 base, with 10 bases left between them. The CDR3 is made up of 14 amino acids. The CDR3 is CASIVESGANVLTF. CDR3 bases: TGTGCCAGTATAGTGGAGTCTGGGGCCAACGTCCTGACTTTC.

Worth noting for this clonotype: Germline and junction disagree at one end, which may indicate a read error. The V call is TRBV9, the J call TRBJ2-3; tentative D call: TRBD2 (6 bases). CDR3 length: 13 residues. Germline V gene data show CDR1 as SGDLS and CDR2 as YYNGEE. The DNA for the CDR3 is TGTGCCTGCAGCGGAGGGGATGAGGATACGCAGTATTTT. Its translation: CACSGGDEDTQYF.

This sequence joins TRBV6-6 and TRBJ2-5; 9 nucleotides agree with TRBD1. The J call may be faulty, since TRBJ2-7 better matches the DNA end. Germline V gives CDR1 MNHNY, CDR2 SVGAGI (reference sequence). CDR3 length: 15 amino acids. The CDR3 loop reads CASIPPGQGVHEQYF. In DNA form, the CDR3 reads TGTGCCAGCATTCCCCCGGGACAGGGAGTCCACGAGCAGTACTTC.

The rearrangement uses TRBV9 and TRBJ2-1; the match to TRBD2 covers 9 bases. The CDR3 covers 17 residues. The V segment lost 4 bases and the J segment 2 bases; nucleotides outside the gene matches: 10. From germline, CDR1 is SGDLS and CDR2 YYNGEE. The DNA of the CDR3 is TGTGCCAGCAGCACGGAGGCGGGAGGGCCCCCCTACAATGAGCAGTTCTTC. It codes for CASSTEAGGPPYNEQFF.

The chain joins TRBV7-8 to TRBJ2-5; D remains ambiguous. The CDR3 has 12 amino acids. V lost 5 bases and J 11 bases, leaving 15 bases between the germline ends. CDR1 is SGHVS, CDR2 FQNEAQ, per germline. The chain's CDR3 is CASSHPGFGQYF. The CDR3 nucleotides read TGTGCCAGCAGCCACCCGGGTTTCGGGCAGTACTTC.

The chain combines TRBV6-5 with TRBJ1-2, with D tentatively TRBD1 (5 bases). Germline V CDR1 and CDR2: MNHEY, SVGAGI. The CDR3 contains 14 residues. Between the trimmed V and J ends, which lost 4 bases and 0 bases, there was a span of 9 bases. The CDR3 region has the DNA TGTGCCAGCAGTTCGGGGGTCGCTAACTATGGCTACACCTTC. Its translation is CASSSGVANYGYTF.

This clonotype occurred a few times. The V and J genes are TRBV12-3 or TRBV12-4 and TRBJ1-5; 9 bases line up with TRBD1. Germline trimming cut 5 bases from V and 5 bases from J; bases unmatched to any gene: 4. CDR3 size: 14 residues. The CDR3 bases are TGTGCCAGCAGTGCAAGGACAGGGGATCAGCCCCAGCATTTT. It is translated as CASSARTGDQPQHF.

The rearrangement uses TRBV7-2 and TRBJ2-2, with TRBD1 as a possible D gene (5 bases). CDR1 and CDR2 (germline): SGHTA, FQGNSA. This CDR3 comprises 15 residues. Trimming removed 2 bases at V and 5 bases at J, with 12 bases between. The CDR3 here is CASSLSQGWTGELFF. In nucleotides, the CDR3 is TGTGCCAGCAGCTTATCCCAGGGATGGACCGGGGAGCTGTTTTTT.

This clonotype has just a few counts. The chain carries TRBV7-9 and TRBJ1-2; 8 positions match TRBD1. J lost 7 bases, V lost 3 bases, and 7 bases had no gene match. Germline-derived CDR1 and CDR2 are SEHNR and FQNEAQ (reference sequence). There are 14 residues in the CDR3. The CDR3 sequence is CASSFPGQESGYTF. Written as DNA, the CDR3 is TGTGCCAGCAGCTTCCCGGGACAGGAGTCTGGCTACACCTTC.

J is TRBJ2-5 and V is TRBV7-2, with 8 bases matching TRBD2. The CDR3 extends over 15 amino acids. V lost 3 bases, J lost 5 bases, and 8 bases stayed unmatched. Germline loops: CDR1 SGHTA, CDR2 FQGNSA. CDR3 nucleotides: TGTGCCAGCAGCTTGGCGGGAGGCCGCATGGAGACCCAGTACTTC. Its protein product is CASSLAGGRMETQYF.

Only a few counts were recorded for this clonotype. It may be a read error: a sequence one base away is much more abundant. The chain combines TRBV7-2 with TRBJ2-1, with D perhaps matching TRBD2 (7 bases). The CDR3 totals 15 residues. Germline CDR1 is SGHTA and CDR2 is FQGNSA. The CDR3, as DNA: TGTGCCAGCAGCTTAGGACTAGGGGGGGCCAATGGGCAGTTCTTC. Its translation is CASSLGLGGANGQFF. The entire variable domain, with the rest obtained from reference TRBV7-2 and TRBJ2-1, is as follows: GAGVSQSPSNKVTEKGKDVELRCDPISGHTALYWYRQSLGQGLEFLIYFQGNSAPDKSGLPSDRFSAERTGGSVSTLTIQRTQQEDSAVYLCASSLGLGGANGQFFGPGTRLTVL.

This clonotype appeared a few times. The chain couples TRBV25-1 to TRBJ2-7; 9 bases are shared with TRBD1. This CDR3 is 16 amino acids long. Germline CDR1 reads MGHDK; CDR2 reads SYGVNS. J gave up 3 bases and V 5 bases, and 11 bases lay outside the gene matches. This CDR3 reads CASSIRQGVNYYEQYF. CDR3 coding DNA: TGTGCCAGCAGTATCCGACAGGGGGTGAATTACTACGAGCAGTACTTC.

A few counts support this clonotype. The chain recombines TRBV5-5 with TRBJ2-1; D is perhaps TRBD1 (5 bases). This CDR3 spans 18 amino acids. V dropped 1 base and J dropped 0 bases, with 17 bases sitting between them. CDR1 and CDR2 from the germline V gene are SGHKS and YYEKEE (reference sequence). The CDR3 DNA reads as TGTGCCAGCAGCTTGTCCCCCAGGGTAGATAGCTCCTACAATGAGCAGTTCTTC. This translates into CASSLSPRVDSSYNEQFF.

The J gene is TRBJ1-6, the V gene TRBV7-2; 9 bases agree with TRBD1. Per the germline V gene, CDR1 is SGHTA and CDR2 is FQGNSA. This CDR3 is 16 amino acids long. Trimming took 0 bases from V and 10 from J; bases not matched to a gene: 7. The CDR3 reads CASSLAWTGARSPLHF. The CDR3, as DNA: TGTGCCAGCAGCTTAGCATGGACAGGGGCGCGATCACCCCTCCACTTT.

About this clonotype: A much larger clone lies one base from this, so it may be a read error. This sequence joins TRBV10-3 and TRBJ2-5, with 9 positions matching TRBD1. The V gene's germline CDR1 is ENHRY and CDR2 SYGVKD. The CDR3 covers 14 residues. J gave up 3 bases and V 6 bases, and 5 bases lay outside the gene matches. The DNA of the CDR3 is TGTGCCATCAGAGAGGACAGGGGCGAAGAGACCCAGTACTTC. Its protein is CAIREDRGEETQYF.

The CDR3 sequence is CASMETSGSHAEQYF. The CDR3 coding sequence is TGCGCCAGCATGGAGACTAGCGGGAGTCACGCTGAGCAGTACTTC. The J gene is TRBJ2-5, the V gene TRBV5-1, with 12 bases identical to TRBD2. CDR3 length: 15 residues. Germline-derived CDR1 and CDR2 are SGHRS and YFSETQ. The J segment lost 11 bases and the V segment lost 6 bases, leaving 14 bases of the junction unmatched.

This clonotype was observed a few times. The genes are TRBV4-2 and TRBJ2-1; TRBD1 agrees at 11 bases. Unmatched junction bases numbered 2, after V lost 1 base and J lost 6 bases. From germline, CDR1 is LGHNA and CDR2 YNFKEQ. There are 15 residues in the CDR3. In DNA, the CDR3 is TGTGCCAGCAGCCAAGCGGGGACAGGGGGCAATGAGCAGTTCTTC. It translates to CASSQAGTGGNEQFF.

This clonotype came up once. CDR3 region: CASSLVGGLDTEAFF. DNA of the CDR3: TGCGCCAGCAGCTTGGTTGGAGGGCTGGACACTGAAGCTTTCTTT. J is TRBJ1-1 and V is TRBV5-1; D unresolved. The CDR3 consists of 15 residues. The V end lost 0 bases, the J end lost 3 bases, and 12 bases lay between the germline ends. The germline CDR1 and CDR2 sequences are SGHRS and YFSETQ. The whole variable domain, remainder taken from reference TRBV5-1 and TRBJ1-1, is KAGVTQTPRYLIKTRGQQVTLSCSPISGHRSVSWYQQTPGQGLQFLFEYFSETQRNKGNFPGRFSGRQFSNSRSEMNVSTLELGDSALYLCASSLVGGLDTEAFFGQGTRLTVV.

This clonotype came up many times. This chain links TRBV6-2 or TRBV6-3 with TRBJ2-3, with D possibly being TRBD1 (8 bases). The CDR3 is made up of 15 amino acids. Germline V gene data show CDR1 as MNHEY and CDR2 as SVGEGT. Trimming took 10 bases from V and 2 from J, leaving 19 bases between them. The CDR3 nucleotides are TGTGCCACTTCGGACAGGGAGGGACCCACAGATACGCAGTATTTT. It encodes CATSDREGPTDTQYF.

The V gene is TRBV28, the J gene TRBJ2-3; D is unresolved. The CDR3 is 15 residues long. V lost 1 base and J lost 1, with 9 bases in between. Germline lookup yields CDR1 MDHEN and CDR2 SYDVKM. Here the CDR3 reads CASSLSGERTDTQYF. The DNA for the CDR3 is TGTGCCAGCAGTTTATCCGGAGAGCGCACAGATACGCAGTATTTT.

CDR3 DNA sequence: TGTGCCAGCAGTAGAGGGGAGATAAGAGATACGCAGTATTTT. This encodes CASSRGEIRDTQYF. The J gene is TRBJ2-3, the V gene TRBV28; the D gene could be TRBD1 or TRBD2 (5 bases each). The CDR3 loop spans 14 amino acids. Germline loops: CDR1 MDHEN, CDR2 SYDVKM. The ends were cut back, 5 bases at V and 5 bases at J, with 14 bases in the middle.

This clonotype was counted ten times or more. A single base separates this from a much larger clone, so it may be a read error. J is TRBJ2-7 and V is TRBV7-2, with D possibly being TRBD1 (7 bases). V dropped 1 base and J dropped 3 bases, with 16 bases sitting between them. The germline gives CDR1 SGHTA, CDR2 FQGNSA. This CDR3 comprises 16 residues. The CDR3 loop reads CASSLVARQGGYEQYF. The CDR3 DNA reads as TGTGCCAGCAGCTTAGTAGCTCGGCAGGGGGGCTACGAGCAGTACTTC.

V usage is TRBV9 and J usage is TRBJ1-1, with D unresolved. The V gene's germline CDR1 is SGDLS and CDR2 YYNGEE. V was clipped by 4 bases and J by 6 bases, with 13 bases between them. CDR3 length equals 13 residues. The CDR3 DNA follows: TGTGCCAGCAGCCCCGATGGGGTATCTGAAGCTTTCTTT. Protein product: CASSPDGVSEAFF. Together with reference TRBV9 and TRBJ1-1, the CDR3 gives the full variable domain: DSGVTQTPKHLITATGQRVTLRCSPRSGDLSVYWYQQSLDQGLQFLIQYYNGEERAKGNILERFSAQQFPDLHSELNLSSLELGDSALYFCASSPDGVSEAFFGQGTRLTVV.